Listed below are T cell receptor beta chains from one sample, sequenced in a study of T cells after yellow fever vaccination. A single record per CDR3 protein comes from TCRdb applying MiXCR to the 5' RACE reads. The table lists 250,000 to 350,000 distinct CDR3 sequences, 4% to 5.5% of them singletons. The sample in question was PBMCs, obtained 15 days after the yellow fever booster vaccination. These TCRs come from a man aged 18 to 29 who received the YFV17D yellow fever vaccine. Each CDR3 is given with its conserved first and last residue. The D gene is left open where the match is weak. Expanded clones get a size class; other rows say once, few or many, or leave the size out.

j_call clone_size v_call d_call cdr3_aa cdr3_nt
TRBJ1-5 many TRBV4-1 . CASSHGANRNQPQHF TGCGCCAGCAGCCATGGGGCGAACCGTAATCAGCCCCAGCATTTT
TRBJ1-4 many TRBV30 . CAWSVQSNEKLFF TGTGCCTGGAGTGTCCAGAGTAATGAAAAACTGTTTTTT
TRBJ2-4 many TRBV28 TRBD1 CASSYGTGQNIQYF TGTGCCAGCAGCTATGGGACAGGACAAAACATTCAGTACTTC
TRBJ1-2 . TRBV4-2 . CASSLENGYTF TGTGCCAGCAGCCTCGAAAATGGCTACACCTTC
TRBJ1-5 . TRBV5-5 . CASSLEAGINQPQHF TGTGCCAGCAGCTTGGAGGCGGGAATCAATCAGCCCCAGCATTTT
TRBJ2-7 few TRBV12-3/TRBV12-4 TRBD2 CASSPWLAGAPYEQYF TGTGCCAGCAGCCCCTGGCTAGCGGGGGCGCCCTACGAGCAGTACTTC
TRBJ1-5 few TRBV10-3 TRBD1 CATRQGASNQPQHF TGTGCCACCCGACAGGGGGCGAGCAATCAGCCCCAGCATTTT
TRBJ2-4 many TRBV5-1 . CASSLGQDHELIAKNIQYF TGCGCCAGCAGCTTGGGACAAGACCACGAACTTATAGCCAAAAACATTCAGTACTTC
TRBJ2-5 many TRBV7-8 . CASSLRYSGTGQETQYF TGTGCCAGCAGTTTGAGGTATAGCGGGACAGGACAAGAGACCCAGTACTTC
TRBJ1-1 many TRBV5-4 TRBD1 CASLGQANTEAFF TGTGCCAGCTTGGGACAGGCGAACACTGAAGCTTTCTTT
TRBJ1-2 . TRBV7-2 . CASSLEAPGGYTF TGTGCCAGCAGCTTGGAAGCCCCAGGAGGCTACACCTTC
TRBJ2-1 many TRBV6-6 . CASHRPQGDEQFF TGTGCCAGCCACCGCCCACAGGGCGATGAGCAGTTCTTC
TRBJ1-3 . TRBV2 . CASKLTGNTIYF TGTGCCAGCAAGCTAACGGGAAACACCATATATTTT
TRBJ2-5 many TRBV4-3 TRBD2 CASSQFGTSGLEETQYF TGCGCCAGCAGCCAATTCGGGACTAGCGGTCTTGAAGAGACCCAGTACTTC
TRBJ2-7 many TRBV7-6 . CASSFGSTYEQYF TGTGCCAGCAGCTTCGGCAGCACCTACGAGCAGTACTTC
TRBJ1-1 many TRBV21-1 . CASPLPDRDGEAFF TGTGCCAGCCCCCTGCCAGACAGGGACGGTGAAGCTTTCTTT
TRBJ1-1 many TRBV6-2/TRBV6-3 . CASRTAVNTEAFF TGTGCCAGCAGAACGGCAGTGAACACTGAAGCTTTCTTT
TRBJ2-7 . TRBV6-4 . CASSDGTGKIYEQYF TGTGCCAGCAGTGACGGAACAGGGAAAATTTACGAGCAGTACTTC
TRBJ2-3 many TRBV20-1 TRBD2 CSAISGGGGNTQYF TGCAGTGCTATTAGCGGGGGAGGCGGTAATACGCAGTATTTT
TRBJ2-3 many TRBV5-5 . CASSLAPGRTDTQYF TGTGCCAGCAGCTTGGCCCCGGGGCGCACAGATACGCAGTATTTT
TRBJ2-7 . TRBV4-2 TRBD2 CASSRSRGTSGGGYEQYF TGTGCCAGCAGCCGCTCGCGAGGGACTAGCGGGGGTGGGTACGAGCAGTACTTC
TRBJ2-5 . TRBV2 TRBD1 CASSGRDRMTQYF TGTGCCAGCAGTGGCCGGGACAGGATGACCCAGTACTTC
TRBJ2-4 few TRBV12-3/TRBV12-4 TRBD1 CASRQGQEDIQYF TGTGCCAGCAGACAGGGACAGGAGGACATTCAGTACTTC
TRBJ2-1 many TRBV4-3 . CASSQDWIDYNEQFF TGCGCCAGCAGCCAAGATTGGATAGACTACAATGAGCAGTTCTTC
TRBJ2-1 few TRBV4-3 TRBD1 CASSPEDRVNEQFF TGCGCCAGCAGCCCTGAGGACAGGGTCAATGAGCAGTTCTTC
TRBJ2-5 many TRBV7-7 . CASSRGPARPGTQYF TGTGCTAGCAGTCGAGGTCCGGCTCGCCCGGGGACCCAGTACTTC
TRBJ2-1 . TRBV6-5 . CATRFWGAFEQFF TGTGCCACCAGATTCTGGGGGGCGTTCGAGCAGTTCTTC